This is a list of T cell receptor beta chains from one sample in a study of blood T cell repertoires in COVID-19. Assay used: immunoSEQ multiplex PCR; TCRdb lists only in-frame clones, some missing. Counted here are about 110,000 clones, over 80% occurring once; the ten biggest clones make up over 15%. What was sequenced was peripheral blood. The receptor set was obtained from a woman in her sixties with acute or convalescent COVID-19. The CDR3 runs from the conserved cysteine through the conserved F or W. The D gene is left open where the match is weak.

CDR3aa,d_gene,len,v_gene,j_gene
CASSPLRNTEAFF,.,13,TRBV18,TRBJ1-1
CASSHRGGGQGDQPQHF,TRBD1,17,TRBV3-1/TRBV3-2,TRBJ1-5
CASRFDRGSTGELFF,TRBD1,15,TRBV7-2,TRBJ2-2
CASSPGTYEQYF,.,12,TRBV18,TRBJ2-7
CASSFASSTNEKLFF,.,15,TRBV19,TRBJ1-4
CSVISGITEAFF,.,12,TRBV29-1,TRBJ1-1
CASRPTSPVGEQYF,.,14,TRBV6-5,TRBJ2-7
CASSKRANTGELFF,.,14,TRBV9,TRBJ2-2
CASSLSGGGNYGYTF,.,15,TRBV27,TRBJ1-2
CASSLTGAINTEAFF,TRBD1,15,TRBV7-2,TRBJ1-1
CSVSRYTEAFF,.,11,TRBV29-1,TRBJ1-1
CSASGDSPNTEAFF,TRBD1,14,TRBV20-1,TRBJ1-1
CASRPDRGYNEQFF,TRBD1,14,TRBV5-1,TRBJ2-1
CSVGRDYEQYF,.,11,TRBV29-1,TRBJ2-7
CASSVVSSYNEQFF,.,14,TRBV9,TRBJ2-1
CASSRTGDPKDSPLHF,TRBD1,16,TRBV3-1/TRBV3-2,TRBJ1-6
CASSYLEETQYF,.,12,TRBV6-5,TRBJ2-5
CASRMGSGRSGEQFF,TRBD2,15,TRBV28,TRBJ2-1
CASSLGTAGSGNTIYF,TRBD1,16,TRBV14,TRBJ1-3
CASSPRGTGNQNEKLFF,TRBD1,17,TRBV2,TRBJ1-4
CASKEGAFSYEQYF,.,14,TRBV2,TRBJ2-7
CASSQDRGNTGELFF,TRBD1,15,TRBV2,TRBJ2-2
CASSTRTSAGAEQFF,.,15,TRBV18,TRBJ2-1
CAWSEGQPYEQYF,TRBD1,13,TRBV30,TRBJ2-7
CASSQLGLGYTF,.,12,TRBV3-1/TRBV3-2,TRBJ1-2
CASGGSDYGYTF,.,12,TRBV12-3/TRBV12-4,TRBJ1-2
CASSITGNTYYGYTF,.,15,TRBV6-6,TRBJ1-2
CSTGQGNGYTF,TRBD1,11,TRBV20-1,TRBJ1-2
CASSLGLAGGSRNEQFF,TRBD2,17,TRBV7-8,TRBJ2-1
CASSQQSSGNTIYF,.,14,TRBV5-1,TRBJ1-3
CASSHHRGLDYEQYF,TRBD1,15,TRBV28,TRBJ2-7
CASSLTTTATRQTKRKQYF,.,19,TRBV28,TRBJ2-7
CASTTGGLNTEAFF,.,14,TRBV6-5,TRBJ1-1
CASSLWRQGANEQFF,TRBD1,15,TRBV11-2,TRBJ2-1
CASSLYQGARQPQHF,TRBD1,15,TRBV28,TRBJ1-5
CASRTTGTRGGTQYF,.,15,TRBV2,TRBJ2-3
CASRGGETQYF,.,11,TRBV5-1,TRBJ2-5
CASSYYYSNQPQHF,.,14,TRBV6-2/TRBV6-3,TRBJ1-5
CASTDPGGLDTEAFF,.,15,TRBV21-1,TRBJ1-1
CASSYSNRSPSPLHF,.,15,TRBV6-2/TRBV6-3,TRBJ1-6
CASSISGTGASPLHF,TRBD1,15,TRBV28,TRBJ1-6
CASSPIDRTYGYTF,.,14,TRBV9,TRBJ1-2
CASSSGSYNQPQHF,.,14,TRBV6-5,TRBJ1-5
CASSGRLAGGARDEQYF,TRBD2,17,TRBV6-1,TRBJ2-7
CASSLTPGQGNGYTF,TRBD1,15,TRBV7-2,TRBJ1-2
CASSLGLNEQYF,.,12,TRBV18,TRBJ2-7
CASSQRTGGYEQYF,TRBD1,14,TRBV4-1,TRBJ2-7
CASSGGTANSYEQYF,TRBD1,15,TRBV9,TRBJ2-7
CASSKGRGRNTEAFF,.,15,TRBV21-1,TRBJ1-1
CASSRTSGGAIDTQYF,TRBD2,16,TRBV19,TRBJ2-3
CASTVASGSSYNEQFF,TRBD2,16,TRBV28,TRBJ2-1
CASTTGGAKNIQYF,TRBD1,14,TRBV28,TRBJ2-4